Listed here are 4 T cell receptor beta chains from one sample, sequenced in a study of metastatic and nonmetastatic thyroid tumors. Each patient came to thyroid surgery without any prior treatment (of any kind). Through MiXCR, TCRdb re-clonotyped the PCR reads. The table shows under 15,000 clones, with 20% to 25% occurring only once. The sample comprised blood. These receptors were collected from a female donor with papillary thyroid cancer or a benign thyroid nodule (not recorded which). Some clones in this sample may be carry-over from other donors' samples.

By share, this clone ranks as medium-sized. J is TRBJ1-1 and V is TRBV12-3 or TRBV12-4, with TRBD1 as a possible D gene (6 bases). V was shortened by 0 bases and J by 1 base, with 9 bases between the two germline ends. The CDR3 consists of 15 residues. CDR3 coding DNA: TGTGCCAGCAGTTTAGCCGGACAGTCGAACACTGAAGCTTTCTTT. It codes for CASSLAGQSNTEAFF.

In its sample, this clone was seen many times. The chain recombines TRBV5-1 with TRBJ1-2; TRBD1 agrees at 8 bases. The germline V gene encodes CDR1 SGHRS and CDR2 YFSETQ. The CDR3 covers 14 residues. J gave up 4 bases and V 4 bases, and 6 bases lay outside the gene matches. CDR3 sequence reads: CASSLDRGGYGYTF. CDR3 nucleotides: TGCGCCAGCAGCCTAGACAGGGGCGGCTATGGCTACACCTTC.

The chain joins TRBV20-1 to TRBJ1-2; TRBD1 might be the D (5 bases). The CDR3 covers 13 residues. V dropped 4 bases and J dropped 4 bases, with 13 bases sitting between them. Germline values: CDR1 DFQATT, CDR2 SNEGSKA (reference sequence). Here the CDR3 DNA reads TGCAGTGCTACCTCCACAGGAAGCTATGGCTACACCTTC. Protein: CSATSTGSYGYTF.

The table lists this clone with many counts. V is TRBV11-1 and J is TRBJ1-4; D uncertain. V was clipped by 2 bases and J by 4 bases, with 11 bases between them. Germline CDR1 SGHAT, CDR2 FQDESV (reference sequence). CDR3 length: 15 residues. The CDR3 loop is CASSLRRRINEKLFF. Written as DNA, the CDR3 is TGTGCCAGCAGCTTAAGGCGGAGAATTAATGAAAAACTGTTTTTT.